This T cell receptor beta chain is drawn from a study of identifying expanded T cells in peripheral blood (dated by TCRdb to between 2017 and 2020). Turning to the overall study: Four technical replicates, made by sequencing separate aliquots from the same pool of genomic DNA, were compared pairwise. Study-wide conclusions, independent of this receptor: The beta-binomial model significantly reduced the number of clones called differentially abundant and the false-positive rate across all healthy-donor time intervals. It was expected by the authors that biological variance in healthy repertoires might increase further over much longer intervals, such as months to years. About 1.2 differentially abundant clones were flagged by the binomial model between technical replicates, whereas about 16 and 19 were flagged over approximately two weeks and four weeks, respectively. For all healthy donors, the variance in clone template counts between roughly 2-week samples rose significantly as total template count increased.

No immune events, such as infections, were documented for the healthy donors during the collection period. Time-dependent variance in a beta-binomial model of T-cell clone differential abundance was calibrated using healthy-donor blood repertoires as a training cohort. The training cohort was composed of some ten healthy donors, 3 female and 7 male. On average the donors were 43 years old, and their ages spanned roughly 29 to 64 years. Obtained from a commercial supplier, whole blood was collected from each healthy donor at three time points set around 2 weeks apart. For immunosequencing, genomic DNA was extracted from whole blood that had not been sorted. The CDR3 contains 16 residues, cysteine and phenylalanine counted. Only the CDR3 portion is preserved as DNA: 48 bases, with reading frame beginning at the first base. Trimming accounts for 0 bases at V and 1 base at J, while the number of junction bases matched to no gene is 1. Per the germline V gene, SGHTA is the CDR1 and FQGNSA is the CDR2.

TCRbeta CDR3 regions were profiled with the immunoSEQ Assay using bias-controlled multiplex PCR amplification of genomic DNA. Processing in the source paper ran as follows. The absolute abundance of each unique TCRbeta CDR3 region was quantified after sequences were collapsed and filtered. Differential abundance was assessed using a binomial (Fisher-equivalent) model and a beta-binomial model in which time-dependent variance fitted from healthy donors was added. Clones with fewer than 5 combined templates were excluded, and clones with Benjamini-Hochberg FDR below 0.01 were called differentially abundant. In the beta-binomial model, variance was expressed as a function of the total template count across the two samples, in the form v = (b*log(k)+a)^2. The source is immuneACCESS, and TCRdb retained only in-frame sequences with V and J called. Part of the clones is not carried over; for the studies checked, unresolved V genes explain less than half of this, and the remainder is unexplained. That table furnishes V, J and clone size, whereas the DNA furnished D and trimming. This sample holds more than 70,000 clones; about 90% were observed only once. Together, the top ten hold around 6% of the sample.

Details on this clone: The antigen it binds to is not known. The record has no base qualities; no much larger clone is one base away.

The source material was blood. Recombination connected TRBV7-2 to TRBJ2-3; the junction holds 10 bases that match TRBD2. This clonotype was sampled from a person between 18 and 75 years old in good health. The sequenced DNA is TGTGCCAGCAGCTTAGCGCTAGCGGGGGGCACAGATACGCAGTATTTT. The encoded protein is CASSLALAGGTDTQYF.